These 8 T cell receptor beta chains were sequenced from one sample in a study of cytomegalovirus exposure and HLA in healthy donors. Sequencing used immunoSEQ multiplex PCR; TCRdb keeps in-frame clones, though not all of them. The sample records some 86,000 clones, approximately 94% being singletons. Sequenced input: PBMCs. These receptors came from a woman aged 25-40 years in good health and CMV-seronegative.

V gene TRBV9 combines with J gene TRBJ2-3, with a possible D match to TRBD1 (6 bases). Germline V gives CDR1 SGDLS, CDR2 YYNGEE. The V end lost 0 bases, the J end lost 5 bases, and 16 bases lay between the germline ends. The CDR3 has 16 amino acids. CDR3 sequence: CASSVGSGALLDTQYF. The CDR3 nucleotides are TGTGCCAGCAGCGTAGGATCAGGGGCCCTCTTAGATACGCAGTATTTT.

This clone was seen only once. The chain combines TRBV5-8 with TRBJ1-4; perhaps TRBD1 as D (6 bases). Trimming took 2 bases from V and 5 from J, leaving 16 bases between them. The germline gives CDR1 SGHTS, CDR2 YDEGEE. The CDR3 is made up of 16 amino acids. CDR3 loop: CASSLGRGGPNEKLFF. CDR3 nucleotides: TGTGCCAGCAGCTTAGGCAGGGGTGGCCCCAATGAAAAACTGTTTTTT.

The J gene is TRBJ2-7, the V gene TRBV30; TRBD1 aligns across 10 bases. Germline values: CDR1 GTSNPN, CDR2 SVGIG (reference sequence). The CDR3 covers 13 residues. V shed 4 bases, J shed 6 bases, and the junction held 6 bases outside the gene matches. The CDR3 bases are TGTGCCTGGACGGGACAGGGGTCAGGCGAGCAGTACTTC. It is translated as CAWTGQGSGEQYF. Complete variable domain (other parts from reference TRBV30 and TRBJ2-7): SQTIHQWPATLVQPVGSPLSLECTVEGTSNPNLYWYRQAAGRGLQLLFYSVGIGQISSEVPQNLSASRPQDRQFILSSKKLLLSDSGFYLCAWTGQGSGEQYFGPGTRLTVT.

The V call is TRBV28, the J call TRBJ1-4; D unclear. V was clipped by 1 base and J by 4 bases, with 10 bases between them. From germline, CDR1 is MDHEN and CDR2 SYDVKM. This CDR3 comprises 15 residues. DNA for the CDR3: TGTGCCAGCAGTTTATTCATGAGCTTTAATGAAAAACTGTTTTTT. This translates into CASSLFMSFNEKLFF.

This sequence joins TRBV27 and TRBJ1-2; TRBD1 aligns across 9 bases. CDR3 length: 16 amino acids. Germline CDR1 is MNHEY and CDR2 is SMNVEV (reference sequence). V dropped 0 bases and J dropped 7; count of bases not matched to a gene: 9. This CDR3 reads CASSLSRGQGFGGYTF. The CDR3, as DNA: TGTGCCAGCAGTTTATCACGGGGACAGGGCTTTGGTGGCTACACCTTC.

The chain joins TRBV28 to TRBJ1-4; TRBD1 might be the D (5 bases). Germline loops: CDR1 MDHEN, CDR2 SYDVKM. The CDR3 spans 13 residues. V gave up 8 bases and J gave up 7 bases, with 14 bases separating them. CDR3: CASQRGLGEKLFF. In nucleotides, the CDR3 is TGTGCCAGCCAAAGGGGCTTGGGTGAAAAACTGTTTTTT. Combining the CDR3 with reference TRBV28 and TRBJ1-4 gives the whole variable domain DVKVTQSSRYLVKRTGEKVFLECVQDMDHENMFWYRQDPGLGLRLIYFSYDVKMKEKGDIPEGYSVSREKKERFSLILESASTNQTSMYLCASQRGLGEKLFFGSGTQLSVL.

The chain employs TRBV2 and TRBJ1-5, with TRBD1 identical over 11 bases. V shed 6 bases, J shed 6 bases, and the junction held 4 bases outside the gene matches. Looked up from germline, CDR1 is SNHLY and CDR2 is FYNNEI. This CDR3 contains 14 residues. Written as DNA, the CDR3 is TGTGCCAGCAGCGGGACAGGGGGAAGTCAGCCCCAGCATTTT. This translates into CASSGTGGSQPQHF. Variable domain in full (rest from reference TRBV2 and TRBJ1-5): EPEVTQTPSHQVTQMGQEVILRCVPISNHLYFYWYRQILGQKVEFLVSFYNNEISEKSEIFDDQFSVERPDGSNFTLKIRSTKLEDSAMYFCASSGTGGSQPQHFGDGTRLSIL.

CDR3 amino acids: CAISRVGGGTEAFF. CDR3 sequence (DNA): TGTGCCATCAGCCGGGTAGGGGGGGGCACTGAAGCTTTCTTT. The chain combines TRBV10-3 with TRBJ1-1; D perhaps matches TRBD1 (6 bases). The CDR3 extends over 14 amino acids. Germline V gives CDR1 ENHRY, CDR2 SYGVKD. Trimming left V 6 bases short and J 4 bases short, with 15 bases between.